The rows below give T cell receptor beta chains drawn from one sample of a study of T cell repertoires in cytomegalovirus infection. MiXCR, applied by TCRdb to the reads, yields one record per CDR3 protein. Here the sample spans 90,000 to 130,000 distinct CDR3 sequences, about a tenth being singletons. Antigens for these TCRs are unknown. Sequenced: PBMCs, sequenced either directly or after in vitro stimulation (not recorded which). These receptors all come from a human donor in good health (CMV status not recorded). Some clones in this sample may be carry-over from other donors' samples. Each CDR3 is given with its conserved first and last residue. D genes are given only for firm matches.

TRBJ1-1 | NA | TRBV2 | CASSRDGVGGTEAFF
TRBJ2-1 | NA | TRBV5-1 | CASSPRDFPSYNEQFF
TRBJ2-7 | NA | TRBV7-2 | CASSSRGAVSYEQYF
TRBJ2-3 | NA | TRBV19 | CASSRRRQDTQYF
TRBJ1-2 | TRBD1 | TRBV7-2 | CASSLGIDRDYGYTF
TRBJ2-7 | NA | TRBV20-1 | CSALARGQLNRDEQYF
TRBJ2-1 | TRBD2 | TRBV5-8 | CASSLAALAGAGEQFF
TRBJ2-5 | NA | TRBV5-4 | CASSSGRIEETQYF
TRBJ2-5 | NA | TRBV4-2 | CASSQAARTTSRGETQYF
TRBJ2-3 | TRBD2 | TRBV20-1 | CSAGPSGRWTDTQYF
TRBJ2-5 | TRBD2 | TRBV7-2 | CASSLFSGRGQETQYF
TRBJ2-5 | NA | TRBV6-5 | CASSRRETPYQETQYF
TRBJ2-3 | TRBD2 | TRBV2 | CASRPGLAGFHTQYF
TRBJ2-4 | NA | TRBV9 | CASSQVGTGGNIQYF
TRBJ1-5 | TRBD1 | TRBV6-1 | CASSSQGAGNQPQHF
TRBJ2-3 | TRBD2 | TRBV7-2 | CASSPRPSGRNTDTQYF
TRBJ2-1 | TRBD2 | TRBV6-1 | CASGPSSGLYNEQFF
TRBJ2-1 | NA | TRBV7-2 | CASSFGQGSHEQFF
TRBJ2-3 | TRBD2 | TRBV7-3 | CASSLTSGTSDTQYF
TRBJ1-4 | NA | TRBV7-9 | CASSSPLGRSLIEKLFF
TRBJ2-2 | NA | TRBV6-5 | CASSTDLRGTGELFF
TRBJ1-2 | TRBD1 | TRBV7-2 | CASAGGKVSGYTF
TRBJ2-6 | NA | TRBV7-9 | CASSPDSGANVLTF
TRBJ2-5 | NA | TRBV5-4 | CASSFSRRAEETQYF
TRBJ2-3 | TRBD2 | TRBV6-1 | CASHRGRAADTQYF
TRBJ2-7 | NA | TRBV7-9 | CASSSPREIYEQYF
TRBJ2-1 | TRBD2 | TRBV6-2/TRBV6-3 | CASSLWRLAGSNNEQFF
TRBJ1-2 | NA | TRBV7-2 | CASSYYGAANYGYTF
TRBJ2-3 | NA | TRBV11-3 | CASSLDPTGADTQYF
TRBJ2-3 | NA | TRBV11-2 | CASSLDLWEPSPRQYF
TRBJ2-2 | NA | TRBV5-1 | CASSSTGPNTGELFF
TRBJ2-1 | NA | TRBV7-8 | CASSLDESVSSYNEQFF
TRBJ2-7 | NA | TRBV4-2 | CASSQDGGPYEQYF
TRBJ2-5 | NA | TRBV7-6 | CASSPNQETQYF
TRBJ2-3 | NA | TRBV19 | CASSPRDVRDTQYF
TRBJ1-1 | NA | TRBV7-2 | CASSSRGGAIAEAFF